This TCR beta chain is drawn from a study of read filtering for tumor transcriptome and immune sequencing. The wider study: Revised staging placed eight or nine patients in R-ISS I, approximately 16 in II, about seven in III. Per sample, TCR-region reads ranged about 3.5 to 11 million by IR-seq, about 80 to 1,400 by RNA-seq.

This clonotype was observed a handful of times. Antigen unknown. The study's findings and limits: IR-seq captured clonotypes deeper and more reliably than RNA-seq. Without single-read clonotypes, shared clonotype proportions correlated more between IR-seq and RNA-seq.

Molecular barcoded adaptors covering alpha/delta and beta/gamma chains were used on 400 to 450 ng RNA. In TCRdb, the reads were re-called with MiXCR into one record per CDR3 protein. The sample includes tens of thousands of distinct CDR3 sequences, 15% to 25% of them seen just once. The germline V gene encodes CDR1 LNHDA and CDR2 SQIVND (reference sequence). The V gene lost 7 bases and the J gene lost 1 base, with 13 bases spanning the gap. CDR3 length: 14 amino acids. The V gene is TRBV19, the J gene TRBJ2-5; D perhaps matches TRBD2 (5 bases). The sample taken for sequencing was a population of CD138-negative cells sorted from bone marrow. The clonotype originates from a donor aged 40 or older with multiple myeloma. The CDR3 protein is CASTGGPAQETQYF. In DNA form, the CDR3 reads TGTGCCAGTACCGGCGGGCCCGCCCAAGAGACCCAGTACTTC. Full variable domain (rest looked up from reference TRBV19 and TRBJ2-5): DGGITQSPKYLFRKEGQNVTLSCEQNLNHDAMYWYRQDPGQGLRLIYYSQIVNDFQKGDIAEGYSVSREKKESFPLTVTSAQKNPTAFYLCASTGGPAQETQYFGPGTRLLVL.